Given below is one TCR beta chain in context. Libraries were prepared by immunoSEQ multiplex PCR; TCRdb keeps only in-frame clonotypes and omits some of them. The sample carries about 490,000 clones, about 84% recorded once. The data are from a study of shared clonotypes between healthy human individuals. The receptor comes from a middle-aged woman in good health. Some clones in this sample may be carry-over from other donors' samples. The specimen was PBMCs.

The CDR3 bases are TGTGCCAGCAGCCGCCCTGAAGCGGGATACAATGAGCAGTTCTTC. It codes for CASSRPEAGYNEQFF. The V gene is TRBV5-6, the J gene TRBJ2-1; TRBD2 matches at 7 bases. J lost 4 bases, V lost 4 bases, and 8 bases had no gene match. Germline values: CDR1 SGHDT, CDR2 YYEEEE. This CDR3 is built from 15 residues. Full variable domain (outside the CDR3, taken from reference TRBV5-6 and TRBJ2-1): DAGVTQSPTHLIKTRGQQVTLRCSPKSGHDTVSWYQQALGQGPQFIFQYYEEEERQRGNFPDRFSGHQFPNYSSELNVNALLLGDSALYLCASSRPEAGYNEQFFGPGTRLTVL.